This T cell receptor (beta chain) was profiled in a study of beta chain features in type 1 diabetes. Turning to this clone: Antigen unknown.

Findings and limits, study-wide: In every one of the four CD4+ subsets, TCRB CDR3s were moderately but significantly shorter in Type 1 diabetes patients. The naive, central memory and Treg TCRB repertoires looked more alike in patients than they did in healthy donors.

Trimming pared 5 bases from V and 3 bases from J, leaving 10 bases between. Germline CDR1 reads SGHRS; CDR2 reads YFSETQ. CDR3 length equals 13 residues. Blood was collected once per donor into heparin, averaging about 120 mL. A CD45RO/CCR7/CD25/CD127/CD95/CD27 panel sorted naive, central memory, regulatory and stem cell-like memory CD4+ cells. The authors reverse transcribed all of the isolated RNA, so sequencing captured expressed TCRB transcripts. Mean read depth for naive, central memory and regulatory T cell samples was a few million reads. The table came from immunoSEQ multiplex PCR; TCRdb's copy has only in-frame clones and leaves some out. The data show hundreds of thousands of clones, roughly an eighth seen once.

The gene calls are TRBV5-1 and TRBJ2-3; maybe TRBD2 (6 bases). The receptor's source is a man between 18 and 35 years old with type 1 diabetes. Sample: naive CD4+ T cells from blood. In nucleotides, the CDR3 is TGCGCCAGCAGTCGACTAGAAACAGATACGCAGTATTTT. This encodes CASSRLETDTQYF.